This entry is about one T cell receptor beta chain. No antigen is known for it. This entry comes from a study of OX40 agonist ivuxolimab in advanced cancers. Overall study context: Cohort: around 86% men, mean age approximately 60, aged about 20 to 85.

Trimming took 3 bases from V and 4 from J, leaving 9 bases between them. CDR3 length: 13 amino acids. Germline CDR1 reads SGHDN; CDR2 reads FVKESK. Baseline was the first blood sampling point, followed by cycle 4 day 1 and cycle 7 day 1. The study's findings and limits: Some patients who did not respond also had low normalized T-cell clonal expansion.

The protocol was immunoSEQ multiplex PCR, while the TCRdb copy is restricted to in-frame clones and leaves out a portion. Here the sample spans 75,000 to 85,000 clones, more than 75% being singletons. The chain joins TRBV14 to TRBJ1-1; no definite D call. The receptor was derived from an adult with an advanced solid tumor such as melanoma, head and neck, liver or kidney cancer. The source was CD4+ or CD8+ T cells sorted from blood, collected in a trial of the OX40 agonist ivuxolimab. CDR3 region: CASSQQLVTEAFF. The CDR3 nucleotides read TGTGCCAGCAGCCAGCAACTTGTCACTGAAGCTTTCTTT.